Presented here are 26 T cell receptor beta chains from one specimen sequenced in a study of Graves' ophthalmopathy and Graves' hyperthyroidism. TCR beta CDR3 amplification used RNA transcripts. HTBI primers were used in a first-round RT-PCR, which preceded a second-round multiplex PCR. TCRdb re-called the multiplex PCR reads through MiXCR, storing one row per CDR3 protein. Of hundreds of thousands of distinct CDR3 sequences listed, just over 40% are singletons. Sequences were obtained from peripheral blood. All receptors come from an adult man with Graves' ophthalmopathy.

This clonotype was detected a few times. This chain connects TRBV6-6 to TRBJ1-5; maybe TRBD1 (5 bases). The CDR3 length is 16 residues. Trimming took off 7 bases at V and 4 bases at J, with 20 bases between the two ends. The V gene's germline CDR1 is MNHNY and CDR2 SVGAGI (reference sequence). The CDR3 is CASTSGAGYGNQPQHF. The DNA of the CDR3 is TGTGCCAGCACCTCCGGGGCAGGGTATGGAAATCAGCCCCAGCATTTT.

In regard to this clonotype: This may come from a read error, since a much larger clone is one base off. The CDR3 loop reads CSARSVVSYEQYF. The CDR3 nucleotides read TGCAGTGCTAGATCGGTCGTCTCCTACGAGCAGTACTTC. The chain carries TRBV20-1 and TRBJ2-7, with D unclear. V was shortened by 2 bases and J by 0 bases, with 8 bases between the two germline ends. CDR1 DFQATT and CDR2 SNEGSKA come from the germline V gene (reference sequence). The CDR3 runs to 13 residues.

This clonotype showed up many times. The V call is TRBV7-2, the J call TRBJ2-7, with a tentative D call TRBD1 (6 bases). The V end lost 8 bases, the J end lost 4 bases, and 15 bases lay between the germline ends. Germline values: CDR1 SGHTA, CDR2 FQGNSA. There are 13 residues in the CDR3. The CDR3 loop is CASQGYPPYEQYF. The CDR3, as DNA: TGTGCCAGCCAGGGGTACCCTCCTTACGAGCAGTACTTC.

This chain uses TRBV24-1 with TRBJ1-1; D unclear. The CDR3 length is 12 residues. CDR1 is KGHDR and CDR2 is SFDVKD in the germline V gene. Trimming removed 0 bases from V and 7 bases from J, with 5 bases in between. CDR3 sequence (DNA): TGTGCCACCAGTGATTTGTACAATGAAGCTTTCTTT. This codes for CATSDLYNEAFF.

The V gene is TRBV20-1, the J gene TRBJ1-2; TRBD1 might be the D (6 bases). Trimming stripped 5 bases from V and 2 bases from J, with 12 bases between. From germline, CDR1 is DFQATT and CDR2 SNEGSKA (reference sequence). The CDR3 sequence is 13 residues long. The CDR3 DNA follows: TGCAGTGCTCCCCGGGGGGCGAACTATGGCTACACCTTC. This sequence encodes CSAPRGANYGYTF.

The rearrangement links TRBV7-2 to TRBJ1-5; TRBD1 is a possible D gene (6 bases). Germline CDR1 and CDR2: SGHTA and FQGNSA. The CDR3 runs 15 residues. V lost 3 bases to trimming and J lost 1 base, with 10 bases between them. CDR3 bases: TGTGCCAGCAGCTTGGGACAAACCAGCAATCAGCCCCAGCATTTT. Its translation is CASSLGQTSNQPQHF. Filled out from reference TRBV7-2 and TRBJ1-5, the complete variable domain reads GAGVSQSPSNKVTEKGKDVELRCDPISGHTALYWYRQSLGQGLEFLIYFQGNSAPDKSGLPSDRFSAERTGGSVSTLTIQRTQQEDSAVYLCASSLGQTSNQPQHFGDGTRLSIL.

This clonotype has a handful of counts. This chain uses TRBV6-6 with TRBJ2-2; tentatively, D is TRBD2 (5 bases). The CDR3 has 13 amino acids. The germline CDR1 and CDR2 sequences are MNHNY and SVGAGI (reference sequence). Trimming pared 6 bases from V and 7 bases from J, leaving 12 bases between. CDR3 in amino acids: CASRLDGGGELFF. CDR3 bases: TGTGCCAGCAGACTGGACGGAGGCGGGGAGCTGTTTTTT.

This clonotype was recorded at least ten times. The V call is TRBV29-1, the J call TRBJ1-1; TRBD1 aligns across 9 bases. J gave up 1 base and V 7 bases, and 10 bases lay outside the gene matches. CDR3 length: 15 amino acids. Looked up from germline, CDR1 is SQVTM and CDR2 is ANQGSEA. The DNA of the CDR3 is TGCAGCGGGACAGGGGAGATTTACAGGAACACTGAAGCTTTCTTT. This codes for CSGTGEIYRNTEAFF.

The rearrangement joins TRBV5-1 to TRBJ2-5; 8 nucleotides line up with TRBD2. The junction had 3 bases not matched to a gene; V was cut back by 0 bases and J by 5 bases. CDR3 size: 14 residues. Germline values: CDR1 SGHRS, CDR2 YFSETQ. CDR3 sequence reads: CASSLVTSDETQYF. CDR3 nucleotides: TGCGCCAGCAGCTTGGTGACTAGCGATGAGACCCAGTACTTC.

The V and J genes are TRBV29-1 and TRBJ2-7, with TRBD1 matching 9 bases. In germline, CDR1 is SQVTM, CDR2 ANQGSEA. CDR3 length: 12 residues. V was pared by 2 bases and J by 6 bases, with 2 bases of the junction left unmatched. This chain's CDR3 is CSVENRGREQYF. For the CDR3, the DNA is TGCAGCGTTGAAAACAGGGGGCGCGAGCAGTACTTC.

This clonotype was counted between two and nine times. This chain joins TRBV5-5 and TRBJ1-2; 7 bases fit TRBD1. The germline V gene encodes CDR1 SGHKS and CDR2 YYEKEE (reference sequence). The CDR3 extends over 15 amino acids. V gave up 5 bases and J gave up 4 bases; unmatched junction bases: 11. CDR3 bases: TGTGCCAGCAGTTTACAGGACAGGCGGAGCTATGGCTACACCTTC. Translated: CASSLQDRRSYGYTF.

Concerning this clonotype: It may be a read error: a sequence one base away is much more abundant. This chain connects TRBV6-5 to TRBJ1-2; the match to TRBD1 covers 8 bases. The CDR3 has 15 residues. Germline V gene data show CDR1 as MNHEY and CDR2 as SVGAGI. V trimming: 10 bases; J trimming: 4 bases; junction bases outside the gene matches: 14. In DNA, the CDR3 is TGTGCCAACAGCCGTACCGGGACAGGCGCCTATGGCTACACCTTC. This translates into CANSRTGTGAYGYTF.

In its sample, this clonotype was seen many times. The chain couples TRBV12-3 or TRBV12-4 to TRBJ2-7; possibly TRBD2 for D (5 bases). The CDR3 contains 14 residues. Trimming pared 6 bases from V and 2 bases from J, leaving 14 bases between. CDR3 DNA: TGTGCCAGCAGCCCCCGGACGGGAACCTACGAGCAGTACTTC. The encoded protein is CASSPRTGTYEQYF.

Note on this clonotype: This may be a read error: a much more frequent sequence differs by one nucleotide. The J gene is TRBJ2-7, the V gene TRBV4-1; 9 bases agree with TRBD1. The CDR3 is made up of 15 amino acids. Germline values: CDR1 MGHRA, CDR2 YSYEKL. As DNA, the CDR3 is TGCACCAGCAGCCTTGGACAGGGGAACTCCTACGAGCAGTACTTC. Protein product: CTSSLGQGNSYEQYF.

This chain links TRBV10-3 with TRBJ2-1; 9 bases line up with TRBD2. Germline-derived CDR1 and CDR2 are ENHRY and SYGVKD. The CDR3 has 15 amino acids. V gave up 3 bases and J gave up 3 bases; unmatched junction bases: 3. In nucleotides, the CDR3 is TGTGCCATCAGTGATTTAGCGGGAGTCTACAATGAGCAGTTCTTC. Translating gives CAISDLAGVYNEQFF.

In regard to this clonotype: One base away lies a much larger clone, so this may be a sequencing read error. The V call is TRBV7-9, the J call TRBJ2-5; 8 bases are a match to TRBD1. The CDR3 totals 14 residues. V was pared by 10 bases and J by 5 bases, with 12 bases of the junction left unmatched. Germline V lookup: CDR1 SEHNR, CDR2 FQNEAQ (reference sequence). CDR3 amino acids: CANRKRTGWETQYF. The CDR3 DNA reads TGTGCCAACAGGAAAAGGACAGGGTGGGAGACCCAGTACTTC. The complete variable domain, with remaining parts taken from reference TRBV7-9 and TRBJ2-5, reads DTGVSQNPRHKITKRGQNVTFRCDPISEHNRLYWYRQTLGQGPEFLTYFQNEAQLEKSRLLSDRFSAERPKGSFSTLEIQRTEQGDSAMYLCANRKRTGWETQYFGPGTRLLVL.

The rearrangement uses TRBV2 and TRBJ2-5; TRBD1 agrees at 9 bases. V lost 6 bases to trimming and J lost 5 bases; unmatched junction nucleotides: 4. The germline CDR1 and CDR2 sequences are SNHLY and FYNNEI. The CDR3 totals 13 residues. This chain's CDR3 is CASSGQGRETQYF. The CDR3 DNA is TGTGCCAGCAGCGGACAGGGGAGGGAGACCCAGTACTTC.

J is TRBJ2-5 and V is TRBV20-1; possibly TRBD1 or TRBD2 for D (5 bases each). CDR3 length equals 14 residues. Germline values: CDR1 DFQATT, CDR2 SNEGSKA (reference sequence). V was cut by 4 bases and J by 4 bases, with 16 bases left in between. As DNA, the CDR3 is TGCAGTGCTAAATGGGGGTATGGCAGAGAGACCCAGTACTTC. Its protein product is CSAKWGYGRETQYF.

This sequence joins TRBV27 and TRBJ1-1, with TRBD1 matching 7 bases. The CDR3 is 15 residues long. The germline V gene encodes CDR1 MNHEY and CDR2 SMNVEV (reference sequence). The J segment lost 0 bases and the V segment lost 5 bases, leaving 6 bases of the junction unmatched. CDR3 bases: TGTGCCAGCAGTCAGGGGGGGTTAATGAACACTGAAGCTTTCTTT. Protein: CASSQGGLMNTEAFF.

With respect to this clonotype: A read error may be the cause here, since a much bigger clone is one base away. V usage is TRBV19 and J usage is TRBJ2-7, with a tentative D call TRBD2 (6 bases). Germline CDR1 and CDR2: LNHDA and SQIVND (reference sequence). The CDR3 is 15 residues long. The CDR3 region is CARSSLGGANYEQYF. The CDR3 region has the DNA TGTGCCAGGAGTAGCCTCGGGGGAGCAAACTACGAGCAGTACTTC.

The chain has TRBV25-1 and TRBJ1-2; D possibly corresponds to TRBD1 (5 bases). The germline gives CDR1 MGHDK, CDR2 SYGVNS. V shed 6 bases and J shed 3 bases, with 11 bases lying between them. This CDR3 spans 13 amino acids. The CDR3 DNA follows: TGTGCCAGCAGCAACCGGGGGGACTATGGCTACACCTTC. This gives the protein CASSNRGDYGYTF.

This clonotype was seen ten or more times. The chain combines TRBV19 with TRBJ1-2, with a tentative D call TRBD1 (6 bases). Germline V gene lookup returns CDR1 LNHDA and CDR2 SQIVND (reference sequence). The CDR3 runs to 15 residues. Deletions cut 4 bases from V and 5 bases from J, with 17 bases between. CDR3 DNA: TGTGCCAGTAGTACGGCGTTACAGGGCCGATATGGCTACACCTTC. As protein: CASSTALQGRYGYTF.

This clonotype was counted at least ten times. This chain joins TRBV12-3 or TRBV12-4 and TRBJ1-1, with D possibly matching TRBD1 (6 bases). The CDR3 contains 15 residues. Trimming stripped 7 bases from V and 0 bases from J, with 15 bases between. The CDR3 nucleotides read TGTGCCAGCACCTCCGGACAGTACATGAACACTGAAGCTTTCTTT. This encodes CASTSGQYMNTEAFF.

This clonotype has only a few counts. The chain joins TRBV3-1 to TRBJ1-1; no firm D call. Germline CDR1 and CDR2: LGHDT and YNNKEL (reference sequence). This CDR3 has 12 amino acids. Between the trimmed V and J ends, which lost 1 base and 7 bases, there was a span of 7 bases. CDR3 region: CASSQGPREAFF. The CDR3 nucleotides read TGTGCCAGCAGCCAAGGTCCCCGTGAAGCTTTCTTT.

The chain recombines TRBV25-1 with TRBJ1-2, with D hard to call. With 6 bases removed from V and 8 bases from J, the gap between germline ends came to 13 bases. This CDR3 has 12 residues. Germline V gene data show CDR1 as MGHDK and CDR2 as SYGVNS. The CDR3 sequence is CASSEQGQGYTF. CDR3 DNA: TGTGCCAGCAGCGAACAAGGGCAGGGCTACACCTTC.

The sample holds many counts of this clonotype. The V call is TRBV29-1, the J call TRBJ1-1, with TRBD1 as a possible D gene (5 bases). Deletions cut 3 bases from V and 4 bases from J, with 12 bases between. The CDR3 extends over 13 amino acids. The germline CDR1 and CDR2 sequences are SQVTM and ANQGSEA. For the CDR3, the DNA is TGCAGCGTTGATGTAGGGGCTGTCACTGAAGCTTTCTTT. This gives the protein CSVDVGAVTEAFF.